What follows are 14 T cell receptor beta chains derived from one specimen sequenced in a study of cytomegalovirus exposure and HLA in healthy donors. Vbeta (60) and Jbeta (13) primers were used in the PCR. The data were produced by immunoSEQ multiplex PCR, yet TCRdb's version contains in-frame clones alone and is incomplete. The repertoire holds some 200,000 clones, with 80% to 90% as singletons. Sequenced input: PBMCs. The receptors shown here come from a woman aged 18 to 35 in good health and CMV-seronegative.

To note about this clone: Other DNA sequences in this sample translate to the same CDR3. This sequence joins TRBV5-4 and TRBJ2-7, with unresolved D. Looked up from germline, CDR1 is SGHNT and CDR2 is YYREEE (reference sequence). The CDR3 has 14 residues. V was trimmed by 0 bases and J by 5 bases, leaving 12 bases between them. CDR3 region: CASSLVAGPHEQYF. The CDR3 coding sequence is TGTGCCAGCAGCTTGGTGGCTGGTCCCCACGAGCAGTACTTC.

This chain joins TRBV6-5 and TRBJ2-3; TRBD2 might be the D (6 bases). Trimming left V 3 bases short and J 5 bases short, with 12 bases between. Germline-derived CDR1 and CDR2 are MNHEY and SVGAGI. CDR3 size: 14 residues. CDR3: CASSYRRAEDTQYF. CDR3 sequence (DNA): TGTGCCAGCAGTTATAGGAGGGCGGAAGATACGCAGTATTTT.

V gene TRBV4-1 combines with J gene TRBJ2-6; a weak D match, TRBD1 (5 bases). This CDR3 spans 18 amino acids. The V end was cut by 1 base, the J end by 0 bases, with 13 bases between. CDR1 is MGHRA and CDR2 is YSYEKL in the germline V gene. The CDR3 sequence: CASSQVKDRASGANVLTF. The CDR3 DNA reads TGCGCCAGCAGCCAAGTGAAAGACAGAGCCTCTGGGGCCAACGTCCTGACTTTC.

The rearrangement joins TRBV7-2 to TRBJ2-3, with D unclear. CDR1 is SGHTA, CDR2 FQGNSA, per germline. This CDR3 is built from 13 residues. V was trimmed by 2 bases and J by 6 bases, leaving 9 bases between them. The CDR3 sequence: CASSLNSGDTQYF. The CDR3 nucleotides are TGTGCCAGCAGCTTAAACTCCGGGGATACGCAGTATTTT.

This clone was recorded once. The gene calls are TRBV6-5 and TRBJ2-5; D is possibly TRBD2 (5 bases). The length of the CDR3 is 13 residues. The germline V gene has CDR1 MNHEY and CDR2 SVGAGI. Trimming removed 4 bases at V and 7 bases at J, with 13 bases between. CDR3 sequence (DNA): TGTGCCAGCAGTTTCGCGGAGCGGCGGACCCAGTACTTC. Translating gives CASSFAERRTQYF.

The chain is built from TRBV9 and TRBJ2-7; TRBD2 matches 9 bases. The length of the CDR3 is 15 residues. With 4 bases clipped from V and 3 bases from J, the junction kept 8 bases outside the gene matches. Germline lookup yields CDR1 SGDLS and CDR2 YYNGEE. In DNA form, the CDR3 reads TGTGCCAGCAGCTCTCCGACTAGCGGAGACTACGAGCAGTACTTC. As protein: CASSSPTSGDYEQYF.

The chain combines TRBV18 with TRBJ2-7, with 7 bases matching TRBD2. Losses at the gene ends were 1 base for V and 7 bases for J; bases not matched to a gene: 7. Germline-derived CDR1 and CDR2 are KGHSH and LQKENI. The CDR3 consists of 14 residues. The CDR3 bases are TGTGCCAGCTCACCACAGGGAGGGCCGAGGGAGCAGTACTTC. It codes for CASSPQGGPREQYF.

This chain connects TRBV9 to TRBJ1-1, with 9 bases matching TRBD1. Losses at the gene ends were 4 bases for V and 6 bases for J; bases not matched to a gene: 16. From germline, CDR1 is SGDLS and CDR2 YYNGEE. CDR3 length: 17 residues. The CDR3 nucleotides read TGTGCCAGCAGCCCGCGCGGTGGGGGACAGGGCGTTGCTGAAGCTTTCTTT. Translating gives CASSPRGGGQGVAEAFF.

This chain joins TRBV7-2 and TRBJ2-5; 8 bases are a match to TRBD2. The last part of the DNA fits TRBJ2-7 better; the J call may be wrong. Germline V lookup: CDR1 SGHTA, CDR2 FQGNSA. The CDR3 contains 14 residues. CDR3: CASSLGGTSSEQYF. In nucleotides, the CDR3 is TGTGCCAGCAGCTTAGGGGGGACTAGTTCCGAGCAGTACTTC.

This clone was found once. The rearrangement links TRBV7-2 to TRBJ2-1; D perhaps matches TRBD2 (5 bases). Germline V gene lookup returns CDR1 SGHTA and CDR2 FQGNSA. Trimming left V 4 bases short and J 4 bases short, with 8 bases between. The CDR3 has 13 residues. CDR3 sequence (DNA): TGTGCCAGCAGCTCGGACTTTTACAATGAGCAGTTCTTC. Its translation: CASSSDFYNEQFF.

J is TRBJ1-6 and V is TRBV6-5; D not resolved. The CDR3 contains 15 residues. Trimming took off 5 bases at V and 7 bases at J, with 15 bases between the two ends. Per the germline V gene, CDR1 is MNHEY and CDR2 is SVGAGI. The CDR3 loop is CASSPGPIPNSPLHF. Written as DNA, the CDR3 is TGTGCCAGCAGTCCAGGCCCCATCCCCAATTCACCCCTCCACTTT.

This chain uses TRBV27 with TRBJ2-2, with 10 bases fitting TRBD2. Germline CDR1 is MNHEY and CDR2 is SMNVEV (reference sequence). The CDR3 has 17 residues. After removal of 1 base from V and 6 bases from J, the junction contained 8 bases not matched to a gene. CDR3 sequence (DNA): TGTGCCAGCAGTTTATGGACCGGGACTAGCGAGGCCGGGGAGCTGTTTTTT. Its protein product is CASSLWTGTSEAGELFF.

This chain connects TRBV5-1 to TRBJ1-1; the match to TRBD1 covers 12 bases. The CDR3 extends over 16 amino acids. Germline assignment: CDR1 SGHRS and CDR2 YFSETQ. Unmatched junction bases numbered 9, after V lost 5 bases and J lost 4 bases. The DNA of the CDR3 is TGCGCCAGCAGTTGGGACAGGGGGCGATATGGCACTGAAGCTTTCTTT. Translation gives CASSWDRGRYGTEAFF.

V is TRBV27 and J is TRBJ1-6; D might be TRBD1 (5 bases). Trimming left V 1 base short and J 6 bases short, with 7 bases between. Looked up from germline, CDR1 is MNHEY and CDR2 is SMNVEV (reference sequence). The CDR3 length is 14 residues. The CDR3 protein is CASSLWGPNSPLHF. The CDR3 region has the DNA TGTGCCAGCAGTTTATGGGGCCCTAATTCACCCCTCCACTTT.